This T cell receptor beta chain was profiled in a study of T cells in Graves' hyperthyroidism and ophthalmopathy. About the research overall: Sampling of peripheral blood happened at initial diagnosis, prior to any treatment.

The investigators amplified TCR beta CDR3 regions from RNA transcripts. An initial round of RT-PCR targeting the TCR CDR3 relied on the HTBI primer set. Each CDR3 protein is one row after TCRdb ran MiXCR on the multiplex PCR reads. The table includes nearly 750,000 distinct CDR3 sequences, roughly a third detected once. V was trimmed by 1 base and J by 4 bases, leaving 7 bases between them. Germline CDR1 reads SGHTA; CDR2 reads FQGNSA. The CDR3 has 13 residues. Comment on this clonotype: Given the absence of the conserved phenylalanine or tryptophan at the CDR3 end, a read error is likely.

The source of this sequence is a woman in her forties with Graves' hyperthyroidism. The V gene is TRBV7-2, the J gene TRBJ1-2; D remains ambiguous. Sequencing was performed on blood. The DNA of the CDR3 is TGTGCCAGCAGCTTAGGGACTCCCTATGGCTACACCCTC. This codes for CASSLGTPYGYTL.